These T cell receptor beta chains were read from a single sample in a study of cytomegalovirus exposure and HLA in healthy donors. Here immunoSEQ multiplex PCR was the method, and the copy in TCRdb shows in-frame clones only, minus some. The sample lists 120,000 or so clones, 78% occurring once. The sample was PBMCs. These receptors originate from a man aged 25-40 years in good health and CMV-seropositive. CDR3s include the opening cysteine and the closing phenylalanine or tryptophan. Each record gives: D gene, J gene, V gene, clone size, CDR3 DNA, CDR3 protein. D genes are given only for firm matches. Not every row has a clone size; where given, it reads once, few, many or a size class.

D: NA; J: TRBJ1-4; V: TRBV27; size: NA; DNA: TGTGCCAGCAGTCACGGGGTAGCAACTAATGAAAAACTGTTTTTT; CDR3: CASSHGVATNEKLFF
D: NA; J: TRBJ2-5; V: TRBV5-6; size: once; DNA: TGTGCCAGCAGCTTCGGGGTAGGAGTCCAAGAGACCCAGTACTTC; CDR3: CASSFGVGVQETQYF
D: NA; J: TRBJ2-3; V: TRBV13; size: NA; DNA: TGTGCCAGCAGCTTAAGGTCTAGGAGGGAGGATACGCAGTATTTT; CDR3: CASSLRSRREDTQYF
D: TRBD1; J: TRBJ1-2; V: TRBV4-3; size: NA; DNA: TGCGCCAGCAGCCACCCCGGGACAGGGAACTATGGCTACACCTTC; CDR3: CASSHPGTGNYGYTF
D: NA; J: TRBJ2-7; V: TRBV11-2; size: NA; DNA: TGTGCCAGCCTCCGAGGCGTTGGCTTCTACGAGCAGTACTTC; CDR3: CASLRGVGFYEQYF
D: TRBD1; J: TRBJ2-5; V: TRBV7-9; size: NA; DNA: TGTGCCAGCAGCTCGTGGACAGGGCCGTACCAAGAGACCCAGTACTTC; CDR3: CASSSWTGPYQETQYF
D: TRBD1; J: TRBJ1-2; V: TRBV7-9; size: few; DNA: TGTGCCAGCAGCTTTGCTGGGACAGGGGGCAACTATGGCTACACCTTC; CDR3: CASSFAGTGGNYGYTF
D: NA; J: TRBJ1-2; V: TRBV6-1; size: NA; DNA: TGTGCCAGCAGTGAGAGAGGCGATGGCTACACCTTC; CDR3: CASSERGDGYTF
D: NA; J: TRBJ2-2; V: TRBV19; size: NA; DNA: TGTGCCAGTAGTCGTTCCGGCGGAGGGGCTTGGGGGGAGCTGTTTTTT; CDR3: CASSRSGGGAWGELFF
D: TRBD1; J: TRBJ1-4; V: TRBV5-4; size: NA; DNA: TGTGCCAGCAGCCGGGACAGTCGGCCTGGTAATGAAAAACTGTTTTTT; CDR3: CASSRDSRPGNEKLFF
D: NA; J: TRBJ2-2; V: TRBV19; size: NA; DNA: TGTGCCAGTAGTATATCTTCGAACACCGGGGAGCTGTTTTTT; CDR3: CASSISSNTGELFF
D: TRBD1; J: TRBJ2-7; V: TRBV5-6; size: NA; DNA: TGTGCCAGCAGCTTCCCCAGGACAGGGGTTTACGAGCAGTACTTC; CDR3: CASSFPRTGVYEQYF
D: TRBD2; J: TRBJ2-3; V: TRBV7-9; size: NA; DNA: TGTGCCAGCAGCGCAGGGACTAGCCCCACAGATACGCAGTATTTT; CDR3: CASSAGTSPTDTQYF
D: NA; J: TRBJ1-2; V: TRBV21-1; size: NA; DNA: TGTGCCAGCCGGCGGGACTATGGCTACACCTTC; CDR3: CASRRDYGYTF
D: NA; J: TRBJ1-4; V: TRBV6-5; size: NA; DNA: TGTGCCAGCAGAAACCAGGGGATTGATGGTGAAAAACTGTTTTTT; CDR3: CASRNQGIDGEKLFF
D: NA; J: TRBJ2-7; V: TRBV7-9; size: NA; DNA: TGTGCCAGCAGCTGGGGGACTCTTGGCACCTACGAGCAGTACTTC; CDR3: CASSWGTLGTYEQYF
D: NA; J: TRBJ1-5; V: TRBV7-3; size: NA; DNA: TGTGCCAGCAGCTTATCTGGGAGTTCGGATCAGCCCCAGCATTTT; CDR3: CASSLSGSSDQPQHF
D: TRBD1; J: TRBJ2-3; V: TRBV7-9; size: NA; DNA: TGTGCCAGCAGCGCCCCGACAGGGGGCGACACAGATACGCAGTATTTT; CDR3: CASSAPTGGDTDTQYF
D: NA; J: TRBJ2-7; V: TRBV29-1; size: NA; DNA: TGCAGCGTTGGAGGACTCTCCTTATACGAGCAGTACTTC; CDR3: CSVGGLSLYEQYF
D: TRBD1; J: TRBJ1-4; V: TRBV7-6; size: NA; DNA: TGTGCCAGCAGCTTATCGGGACAGGGCGATGGGAAACTGTTTTTT; CDR3: CASSLSGQGDGKLFF
D: NA; J: TRBJ1-2; V: TRBV2; size: NA; DNA: TGTGCCAGCAGTGAAAATTGGGGGGGAGAGAACTATGGCTACACCTTC; CDR3: CASSENWGGENYGYTF
D: TRBD2; J: TRBJ2-2; V: TRBV7-9; size: NA; DNA: TGTGCCAGCAGCCCGCGGGGGGGCGCGAACACCGGGGAGCTGTTTTTT; CDR3: CASSPRGGANTGELFF
D: NA; J: TRBJ1-2; V: TRBV10-3; size: few; DNA: TGTGCCATCACCCGGGACTCCCCCGGGGCCTATGGCTACACCTTC; CDR3: CAITRDSPGAYGYTF
D: NA; J: TRBJ2-7; V: TRBV11-2; size: NA; DNA: TGTGCCAGCAGCTTAGGGGTGACAGTCGCCTACGAGCAGTACTTC; CDR3: CASSLGVTVAYEQYF
D: TRBD2; J: TRBJ2-1; V: TRBV4-3; size: NA; DNA: TGCGCCAGCAGCCAAGCTCTAGCGGGAGTTACCAATGAGCAGTTCTTC; CDR3: CASSQALAGVTNEQFF
D: TRBD2; J: TRBJ2-6; V: TRBV7-2; size: NA; DNA: TGTGCCAGCAGCTTCACCGGGACTAGCGGGACTGGGGCCAACGTCCTGACTTTC; CDR3: CASSFTGTSGTGANVLTF
D: TRBD1; J: TRBJ2-1; V: TRBV10-1; size: NA; DNA: TGCGCCAGCAGTGAGCCGGGACAGGGAGATGAGCAGTTCTTC; CDR3: CASSEPGQGDEQFF
D: NA; J: TRBJ2-3; V: TRBV27; size: NA; DNA: TGTGCCAGCAGTTTTTCCGTACGGGCAGATACGCAGTATTTT; CDR3: CASSFSVRADTQYF
D: NA; J: TRBJ2-5; V: TRBV2; size: NA; DNA: TGTGCCAGCAGAGAGGACGGGAAAGAGACCCAGTACTTC; CDR3: CASREDGKETQYF
D: TRBD2; J: TRBJ2-1; V: TRBV9; size: NA; DNA: TGTGCCAGCAGCGTAGTCATGCGGGAGGGCCGCAATGAGCAGTTCTTC; CDR3: CASSVVMREGRNEQFF
D: TRBD1; J: TRBJ1-2; V: TRBV28; size: few; DNA: TGTGCCAGCAGGATTCCACAACAGGGGTATGGCTACACCTTC; CDR3: CASRIPQQGYGYTF
D: TRBD2; J: TRBJ2-7; V: TRBV5-1; size: NA; DNA: TGCGCCAGCAGCCTAGGACTAGCGGGAGACGAGCAGTACTTC; CDR3: CASSLGLAGDEQYF
D: TRBD1; J: TRBJ1-5; V: TRBV10-3; size: NA; DNA: TGTGCCATCAGTCCCGGACAGGGAGGGGATCAGCCCCAGCATTTT; CDR3: CAISPGQGGDQPQHF
D: TRBD1; J: TRBJ2-1; V: TRBV6-4; size: NA; DNA: TGTGCCAGCAGTGACTCGACAGGGGGCTACAATGAGCAGTTCTTC; CDR3: CASSDSTGGYNEQFF
D: TRBD2; J: TRBJ2-5; V: TRBV4-2; size: NA; DNA: TGTGCCAGCAGCCAAGATACCTCACGGGGGGTTCCCGTGGAGACCCAGTACTTC; CDR3: CASSQDTSRGVPVETQYF
D: TRBD1; J: TRBJ2-1; V: TRBV7-9; size: NA; DNA: TGTGCCAGCAGCTCCGGAACCGGACAGGGCTACAATGAGCAGTTCTTC; CDR3: CASSSGTGQGYNEQFF
D: NA; J: TRBJ1-2; V: TRBV28; size: NA; DNA: TGTGCCAGCACAAGGGGTACTAACTATGGCTACACCTTC; CDR3: CASTRGTNYGYTF
D: NA; J: TRBJ1-4; V: TRBV28; size: NA; DNA: TGTGCCAGCAGTTTAATGATCACGATTAGCACTAATGAAAAACTGTTTTTT; CDR3: CASSLMITISTNEKLFF
D: TRBD1; J: TRBJ2-7; V: TRBV30; size: NA; DNA: TGTGCCTCGGGACAGGGGAACTACGAGCAGTACTTC; CDR3: CASGQGNYEQYF
D: NA; J: TRBJ1-5; V: TRBV27; size: NA; DNA: TGTGCCAGCAGTTTCAGGGGAAATCAGCCCCAGCATTTT; CDR3: CASSFRGNQPQHF
D: TRBD1; J: TRBJ2-4; V: TRBV6-1; size: few; DNA: TGTGCCAGCAGTGAATCGACAGGGGATTTAAACATTCAGTACTTC; CDR3: CASSESTGDLNIQYF
D: NA; J: TRBJ1-1; V: TRBV19; size: NA; DNA: TGTGCCAGTAGTGCCCACGTCGGGGGTACGAACACTGAAGCTTTCTTT; CDR3: CASSAHVGGTNTEAFF
D: TRBD2; J: TRBJ2-1; V: TRBV4-2; size: NA; DNA: TGTGCCAGCAGCCAAGGCCCCAGCGGGAGCGGCAATGAGCAGTTCTTC; CDR3: CASSQGPSGSGNEQFF
D: TRBD2; J: TRBJ2-1; V: TRBV14; size: NA; DNA: TGTGCCAGCAGCCATAATATCACGGGAAGACTAGCGGGGGGAGGTGAGCAGTTCTTC; CDR3: CASSHNITGRLAGGGEQFF
D: NA; J: TRBJ2-1; V: TRBV7-2; size: few; DNA: TGTGCCAGCAGCCAACCGGGCCCGAGGGCCAATGAGCAGTTCTTC; CDR3: CASSQPGPRANEQFF
D: NA; J: TRBJ2-2; V: TRBV11-1; size: NA; DNA: TGTGCCAGCAGCTTCAGCGCGGCTATCACCGGGGAGCTGTTTTTT; CDR3: CASSFSAAITGELFF
D: TRBD1; J: TRBJ2-3; V: TRBV19; size: NA; DNA: TGTGCCAGTAGTATGTTTGGGACAGGTCTAGGAGATACGCAGTATTTT; CDR3: CASSMFGTGLGDTQYF
D: NA; J: TRBJ2-3; V: TRBV6-5; size: NA; DNA: TGTGCCAGCAGAGGACTCTCCACAGATACGCAGTATTTT; CDR3: CASRGLSTDTQYF
D: NA; J: TRBJ1-1; V: TRBV10-3; size: NA; DNA: TGTGCCATCAGTGAGAAGCGGCAGGGGAGTGAAGCTTTCTTT; CDR3: CAISEKRQGSEAFF
D: NA; J: TRBJ2-7; V: TRBV5-1; size: few; DNA: TGCGCCAGCAGCTTTGGCCAGCGGGCCCCCTACGAGCAGTACTTC; CDR3: CASSFGQRAPYEQYF
D: TRBD2; J: TRBJ2-7; V: TRBV13; size: NA; DNA: TGTGCCAGCAGCTCGGGACTAGCCTACGAGCAGTACTTC; CDR3: CASSSGLAYEQYF